This TCR beta chain is drawn from a study of shared clonotypes between healthy human individuals. The study's findings and limits: Among the subsets, naive ones generally showed larger estimated richness than memory ones. Blood alone was sampled, and tissue repertoires likely differ.

As to this clone: The antigen remains undetermined.

It was across several immunoSEQ plates that each subset's genomic DNA was evenly split. Assay: immunoSEQ multiplex PCR; the TCRdb copy retains only in-frame clones and omits some. The repertoire includes millions of clones, under 95% of them detected once, and more than 1.5% sits in the top ten. Positively selected for CCR7, the CD45RO-negative cells used as naive CD8 cells excluded terminally differentiated effector memory CD45RA+ cells. CDR1 PRHDT and CDR2 FYEKMQ come from the germline V gene (reference sequence). The CDR3 is 15 residues long. V lost 5 bases and J lost 0, with 11 bases in between. This chain uses TRBV13 with TRBJ2-1, with D perhaps matching TRBD1 (6 bases). The source material was naive CD8+ T cells from PBMCs. The source is a man between 18 and 29 years old in good health. Some clones in this sample may be carry-over from other donors' samples. CDR3 in DNA: TGTGCCAGCAGCCGCGACAGGTCCTCCTACAATGAGCAGTTCTTC. Translating it yields CASSRDRSSYNEQFF.